The 25 T cell receptor beta chains listed next were all sequenced from one sample in a study of T cell repertoires in cytomegalovirus infection. No cognate antigen is known for these TCRs. TCRdb redid the calling of the reads with MiXCR, one entry per CDR3 protein. The sample has about 890,000 distinct CDR3 sequences, roughly 31% seen once. Sequencing used cultured CD8+ T cells from PBMCs, obtained from culture after CMV antigen stimulation. These receptors were obtained from a human donor in good health (CMV status not recorded). Some clones in this sample may be carry-over from other donors' samples.

Ten or more counts support this clonotype. The chain combines TRBV7-8 with TRBJ1-5; TRBD1 agrees at 11 bases. The ends lost 5 bases at V and 6 bases at J; junction bases unmatched: 12. This CDR3 spans 17 amino acids. Germline assignment: CDR1 SGHVS and CDR2 FQNEAQ. This CDR3 is CASSPPSGTGGGQPQHF. The CDR3 DNA sequence: TGTGCCAGCAGCCCCCCTTCCGGGACAGGGGGAGGTCAGCCCCAGCATTTT.

This clonotype was observed many times. The chain uses TRBV7-2 and TRBJ2-1, with D perhaps matching TRBD1 (5 bases). CDR3 length: 13 amino acids. Germline V lookup: CDR1 SGHTA, CDR2 FQGNSA. V was clipped by 3 bases and J by 2 bases, with 5 bases between them. The CDR3 DNA follows: TGTGCCAGCAGCTTGGACACCTACAATGAGCAGTTCTTC. Its translation: CASSLDTYNEQFF.

V usage is TRBV5-5 and J usage is TRBJ2-5; 7 bases align to TRBD1. Trimming at V came to 4 bases and at J to 4 bases, leaving 10 bases not matched to a gene. This CDR3 has 15 residues. Germline CDR1 is SGHKS and CDR2 is YYEKEE (reference sequence). The CDR3 DNA reads as TGTGCCAGCAGCGCGCCCTTCGACAGGGTAGAGACCCAGTACTTC. Its translation is CASSAPFDRVETQYF.

The V gene is TRBV15, the J gene TRBJ2-1; D is uncertain. The CDR3 sequence is 15 residues long. Trimming took 5 bases from V and 3 from J, leaving 14 bases between them. Germline CDR1 LNHNV, CDR2 YYDKDF (reference sequence). CDR3 protein: CATSVLVADYNEQFF. The CDR3 coding sequence is TGTGCCACCAGCGTTCTAGTGGCGGACTACAATGAGCAGTTCTTC.

The gene calls are TRBV4-1 and TRBJ2-7, with D perhaps matching TRBD2 (5 bases). Germline CDR1 is MGHRA and CDR2 is YSYEKL. The CDR3 has 12 residues. Trimming cost V 3 bases and J 11 bases, with 14 bases left between them. The chain's CDR3 is CASSQTTGKEYF. CDR3 DNA: TGCGCCAGCAGCCAGACTACCGGGAAGGAGTACTTC.

This clonotype occurred many times. The rearrangement joins TRBV6-5 to TRBJ2-6; D unresolved. Germline V CDR1 and CDR2: MNHEY, SVGAGI. Trimming removed 0 bases from V and 0 bases from J, with 3 bases in between. CDR3 length: 15 residues. CDR3 DNA sequence: TGTGCCAGCAGTTACTCGTCCTCTGGGGCCAACGTCCTGACTTTC. This gives the protein CASSYSSSGANVLTF.

The sample holds many counts of this clonotype. This rearrangement joins TRBV7-6 to TRBJ1-1; D is uncertain. The CDR3 sequence is 13 residues long. Germline CDR1 SGHVS, CDR2 FNYEAQ. Trimming stripped 6 bases from V and 1 base from J, with 9 bases between. CDR3 sequence reads: CASRRGKNTEAFF. The CDR3 coding sequence is TGTGCCAGCAGGAGAGGGAAGAACACTGAAGCTTTCTTT.

The chain employs TRBV5-6 and TRBJ2-7, with unresolved D. V shed 4 bases and J shed 9 bases, with 23 bases lying between them. There are 15 residues in the CDR3. Germline CDR1 is SGHDT and CDR2 is YYEEEE. CDR3: CASSTRARSSAGQYV. CDR3 bases: TGTGCCAGCAGCACCCGGGCCCGGTCCTCCGCTGGGCAGTACGTC.

The chain has TRBV7-8 and TRBJ1-5; D remains unclear. CDR3 size: 17 residues. Trimming left V 1 base short and J 2 bases short, with 15 bases between. CDR1 is SGHVS, CDR2 FQNEAQ, per germline. The CDR3 sequence is CASSLDVPGIGNQPQHF. The DNA for the CDR3 is TGTGCCAGCAGCTTAGATGTCCCGGGGATCGGCAATCAGCCCCAGCATTTT.

The V call is TRBV6-6, the J call TRBJ2-3; perhaps TRBD1 as D (5 bases). Per the germline V gene, CDR1 is MNHNY and CDR2 is SVGAGI (reference sequence). The CDR3 is 15 residues long. V was cut by 5 bases and J by 0 bases, with 12 bases left in between. In DNA form, the CDR3 reads TGTGCCAGCAGTATACAGGAGTATAGCACAGATACGCAGTATTTT. This translates into CASSIQEYSTDTQYF.

This clonotype has just one count. The chain links TRBV5-1 to TRBJ2-1; D unclear. Germline V lookup: CDR1 SGHRS, CDR2 YFSETQ. The CDR3 covers 14 residues. V lost 0 bases and J lost 3, with 7 bases in between. Written as DNA, the CDR3 is TGCGCCAGCAGCTTGGATACAGTCTACAATGAGCAGTTCTTC. As protein: CASSLDTVYNEQFF.

This clonotype was picked up many times. The chain carries TRBV7-6 and TRBJ1-1; possible D gene TRBD1, 5 bases. This CDR3 contains 14 residues. In germline, CDR1 is SGHVS, CDR2 FNYEAQ. Trimming left V 3 bases short and J 0 bases short, with 8 bases between. The CDR3 coding sequence is TGTGCCAGCAGCTTCGGGGGGATGAACACTGAAGCTTTCTTT. This gives the protein CASSFGGMNTEAFF.

The chain combines TRBV15 with TRBJ1-5; TRBD1 aligns across 7 bases. J was trimmed by 5 bases and V by 4 bases; bases with no gene match: 11. Germline CDR1 and CDR2: LNHNV and YYDKDF (reference sequence). There are 16 residues in the CDR3. The CDR3: CATSTWTGRGYQPQHF. CDR3 sequence (DNA): TGTGCCACCAGCACCTGGACAGGACGAGGTTATCAGCCCCAGCATTTT.

The chain has TRBV6-1 and TRBJ2-1, with 12 bases that match TRBD1. The CDR3 is 15 amino acids. In germline, CDR1 is MNHNS, CDR2 SASEGT. V dropped 5 bases and J dropped 8; count of bases not matched to a gene: 7. The chain's CDR3 is CASSPGQGARHEQFF. The DNA of the CDR3 is TGTGCCAGCAGTCCGGGACAGGGGGCCCGTCATGAGCAGTTCTTC.

The V and J genes are TRBV27 and TRBJ2-3, with 8 bases fitting TRBD2. V was pared by 5 bases and J by 5 bases, with 12 bases of the junction left unmatched. This CDR3 is built from 16 residues. The germline gives CDR1 MNHEY, CDR2 SMNVEV (reference sequence). CDR3 residues: CASSPAGGHSRDTQYF. The CDR3 DNA reads TGTGCCAGCAGTCCCGCGGGGGGCCATTCAAGAGATACGCAGTATTTT.

This rearrangement joins TRBV20-1 to TRBJ1-1; tentatively, D is TRBD1 (6 bases). The CDR3 totals 17 residues. V was clipped by 2 bases and J by 10 bases, with 29 bases between them. The V gene's germline CDR1 is DFQATT and CDR2 SNEGSKA (reference sequence). CDR3 protein: CSARPSGGGDTCLTAFF. The CDR3 nucleotides are TGCAGTGCTAGACCTTCGGGGGGAGGGGACACTTGTCTAACAGCTTTCTTT.

V and J are TRBV23-1 and TRBJ2-3; 10 positions agree with TRBD2. TRBV23-1 is an ORF for which the function is uncertain. V lost 2 bases and J lost 0; bases outside the gene matches: 8. This CDR3 is 18 amino acids long. The CDR3: CASSQVEATSGSTDTQYF. CDR3 nucleotides: TGCGCCAGCAGTCAAGTCGAAGCGACTAGCGGGAGCACAGATACGCAGTATTTT.

The rearrangement joins TRBV7-8 to TRBJ2-7; D is possibly TRBD1 (6 bases). V was trimmed by 5 bases and J by 6 bases, leaving 20 bases between them. CDR1 and CDR2 (germline): SGHVS, FQNEAQ. This CDR3 region has 15 residues. In nucleotides, the CDR3 is TGTGCCAGCAGCCCCGCACGTCAGGGGCTGGCCGAGCAGTACGTC. Its translation: CASSPARQGLAEQYV.

J is TRBJ1-2 and V is TRBV29-1, with D possibly being TRBD1 (6 bases). V lost 4 bases, J lost 2 bases, and 11 bases lay in between. The CDR3 is made up of 13 amino acids. Looked up from germline, CDR1 is SQVTM and CDR2 is ANQGSEA. CDR3 protein: CSVVWDKNYGYTF. The CDR3 DNA reads as TGCAGCGTTGTATGGGACAAGAACTATGGCTACACCTTC. Supplemented by reference TRBV29-1 and TRBJ1-2, the full variable domain reads SAVISQKPSRDICQRGTSLTIQCQVDSQVTMMFWYRQQPGQSLTLIATANQGSEATYESGFVIDKFPISRPNLTFSTLTVSNMSPEDSSIYLCSVVWDKNYGYTFGSGTRLTVV.

This clonotype appeared a few times. The V call is TRBV9, the J call TRBJ2-1; maybe TRBD1 (6 bases). Germline CDR1 and CDR2: SGDLS and YYNGEE. This CDR3 spans 15 amino acids. V lost 0 bases and J lost 8, with 15 bases in between. Here the CDR3 reads CASSVEVRGNDEQFF. As DNA, the CDR3 is TGTGCCAGCAGCGTAGAAGTAAGGGGGAATGATGAGCAGTTCTTC.

The V call is TRBV10-3, the J call TRBJ1-3, with D perhaps TRBD1 (5 bases). The CDR3 covers 18 residues. Deletions cut 2 bases from V and 4 bases from J, with 21 bases between. Germline V gene data show CDR1 as ENHRY and CDR2 as SYGVKD. This CDR3 is CAISEDLWGRVEGNTIYF. CDR3 DNA: TGTGCCATCAGTGAGGATCTGTGGGGCAGGGTTGAAGGAAACACCATATATTTT.

The chain is built from TRBV7-6 and TRBJ2-6; D call uncertain. Between the trimmed V and J ends, which lost 5 bases and 4 bases, there was a span of 6 bases. This CDR3 contains 13 residues. From germline, CDR1 is SGHVS and CDR2 FNYEAQ. CDR3 in amino acids: CASSEYGANVLTF. The CDR3, as DNA: TGTGCCAGCAGCGAATACGGGGCCAACGTCCTGACTTTC.

This clonotype was picked up a small number of times. CDR3 bases: TGTGCCAGCAGCTTGACCGCCGTCGCCGGGGAAGCATACTACGAGCAGTACTTC. It codes for CASSLTAVAGEAYYEQYF. J is TRBJ2-7 and V is TRBV5-5; maybe TRBD2 (5 bases). The V gene lost 1 base and the J gene lost 3 bases, with 23 bases spanning the gap. CDR1 and CDR2 (germline): SGHKS, YYEKEE (reference sequence). This CDR3 has 18 amino acids.

This clonotype was detected ten times or more. The chain joins TRBV27 to TRBJ2-5; tentative D call: TRBD1 (6 bases). Germline CDR1 and CDR2: MNHEY and SMNVEV (reference sequence). The V gene lost 3 bases and the J gene lost 4 bases, with 15 bases spanning the gap. CDR3 length: 15 amino acids. CDR3 bases: TGTGCCAGCAGTTTGAGACGGGTACAGGGAGAGACCCAGTACTTC. This encodes CASSLRRVQGETQYF.

The gene calls are TRBV25-1 and TRBJ2-7; D might be TRBD2 (7 bases). V lost 2 bases and J lost 6, with 17 bases in between. The V gene's germline CDR1 is MGHDK and CDR2 SYGVNS. The CDR3 has 15 residues. CDR3 sequence: CASSEGAGAPSEQYF. The CDR3 bases are TGTGCCAGCAGTGAAGGGGCGGGGGCCCCTTCCGAGCAGTACTTC.